Below are 2 T cell receptor beta chains sequenced from a single sample in a study of T cell changes during pregnancy in multiple sclerosis. Repertoires were generated with immunoSEQ multiplex PCR, while TCRdb's copy carries only in-frame clones and drops some. Here the sample spans around 41,000 clones, roughly 93% being singletons. The source material was PBMCs (not recorded whether the cells were cultured). The receptors come from a female donor with multiple sclerosis, enrolled in a pregnancy study.

The chain links TRBV4-2 to TRBJ2-7; a possible D gene is TRBD2 (5 bases). V was cut by 1 base and J by 2 bases, with 21 bases left in between. The germline V gene has CDR1 LGHNA and CDR2 YNFKEQ. The CDR3 has 18 residues. The DNA of the CDR3 is TGTGCCAGCAGCCAAGGGACTCCAGGTTCAACCGGGACCTACGAGCAGTACTTC. As protein: CASSQGTPGSTGTYEQYF.

The chain carries TRBV5-1 and TRBJ2-7, with 7 nucleotides matching TRBD1. CDR3 length: 14 amino acids. The J segment lost 7 bases and the V segment lost 0 bases, leaving 7 bases of the junction unmatched. Germline values: CDR1 SGHRS, CDR2 YFSETQ. The CDR3 loop reads CASSLGQGRGEQYF. The CDR3 region has the DNA TGCGCCAGCAGCTTGGGACAGGGAAGAGGGGAGCAGTACTTC.